These 8 T cell receptor beta chains originate from one sample sequenced in a study of radiotherapy plus CTLA-4 blockade in lung cancer. Sequencing was performed with immunoSEQ multiplex PCR; in TCRdb, only in-frame clones are kept and a portion is missing. This repertoire shows roughly 55,000 clones, approximately 68% found once; its top ten account for about 8.3%. Sequenced material: peripheral blood, taken from a patient treated with radiotherapy plus ipilimumab. The receptors were gathered from a human donor with non-small cell lung cancer whose response to radiotherapy plus ipilimumab could not be evaluated.

V gene TRBV5-6 combines with J gene TRBJ1-1; D remains ambiguous. CDR3 length equals 14 residues. CDR1 is SGHDT, CDR2 YYEEEE, per germline. Trimming pared 0 bases from V and 4 bases from J, leaving 10 bases between. The CDR3 spells CASSLGSRSTEAFF. The CDR3 DNA reads as TGTGCCAGCAGCTTGGGTTCGAGAAGCACTGAAGCTTTCTTT.

This clone has just a few counts. The chain links TRBV7-8 to TRBJ1-5; 7 bases align to TRBD1. This CDR3 contains 15 residues. Germline CDR1 reads SGHVS; CDR2 reads FQNEAQ. J gave up 4 bases and V 1 base, and 4 bases lay outside the gene matches. CDR3 residues: CASSLDQQGNQPQHF. The CDR3 nucleotides are TGTGCCAGCAGCTTAGATCAACAGGGGAATCAGCCCCAGCATTTT.

This chain connects TRBV5-1 to TRBJ2-1; TRBD2 might be the D (6 bases). V lost 3 bases, J lost 3 bases, and 10 bases lay in between. Germline V gene data show CDR1 as SGHRS and CDR2 as YFSETQ. This CDR3 comprises 14 residues. CDR3 coding DNA: TGCGCCAGCAGCTGGGGAGGTAACTACAATGAGCAGTTCTTC. It translates to CASSWGGNYNEQFF.

This chain uses TRBV12-5 with TRBJ1-6; TRBD1 aligns across 10 bases. Per germline, CDR1 LGHNT and CDR2 FRNRAP. Trimming removed 0 bases from V and 9 bases from J; junction bases left unmatched: 5. This CDR3 is 16 amino acids long. The CDR3 loop is CASGLVLGTGVSPLHF. As DNA, the CDR3 is TGTGCTAGTGGTTTGGTACTTGGGACAGGGGTTTCACCCCTCCACTTT. Together with reference TRBV12-5 and TRBJ1-6, the CDR3 gives the full variable domain: DARVTQTPRHKVTEMGQEVTMRCQPILGHNTVFWYRQTMMQGLELLAYFRNRAPLDDSGMPKDRFSAEMPDATLATLKIQPSEPRDSAVYFCASGLVLGTGVSPLHFGNGTRLTVT.

This chain connects TRBV11-2 to TRBJ2-5, with 14 bases matching TRBD2. The CDR3 loop spans 17 amino acids. CDR1 SGHAT and CDR2 FQNNGV come from the germline V gene. V was pared by 2 bases and J by 1 base, with 3 bases of the junction left unmatched. CDR3 protein: CASSLRLAGGPQETQYF. CDR3 nucleotides: TGTGCCAGCAGCTTACGACTAGCGGGAGGGCCCCAAGAGACCCAGTACTTC.

The rearrangement links TRBV28 to TRBJ1-5; 8 bases are a match to TRBD1. The germline V gene encodes CDR1 MDHEN and CDR2 SYDVKM. The ends lost 5 bases at V and 6 bases at J; junction bases unmatched: 6. The CDR3 contains 14 residues. CDR3 nucleotide sequence: TGTGCCAGCAGTACCAACAGGGGGAGTCAGCCCCAGCATTTT. This gives the protein CASSTNRGSQPQHF.

This rearrangement joins TRBV28 to TRBJ2-5; 7 bases fit TRBD1. The J call may not be correct, given that the DNA end is closer to TRBJ2-7. The CDR3 extends over 14 amino acids. Germline V gives CDR1 MDHEN, CDR2 SYDVKM. The CDR3 DNA follows: TGTGCCAGCAGACCTGGGACAGCCCGATACGAGCAGTACTTC. Its translation: CASRPGTARYEQYF.

The V and J genes are TRBV5-4 and TRBJ2-5, with TRBD1 as a possible D gene (6 bases). Trimming took 1 base from V and 4 from J, leaving 11 bases between them. The CDR3 loop spans 14 amino acids. The germline V gene encodes CDR1 SGHNT and CDR2 YYREEE (reference sequence). CDR3 in DNA: TGTGCCAGCAGCTTGCGATCCAGGGGAGAGACCCAGTACTTC. Translated: CASSLRSRGETQYF.